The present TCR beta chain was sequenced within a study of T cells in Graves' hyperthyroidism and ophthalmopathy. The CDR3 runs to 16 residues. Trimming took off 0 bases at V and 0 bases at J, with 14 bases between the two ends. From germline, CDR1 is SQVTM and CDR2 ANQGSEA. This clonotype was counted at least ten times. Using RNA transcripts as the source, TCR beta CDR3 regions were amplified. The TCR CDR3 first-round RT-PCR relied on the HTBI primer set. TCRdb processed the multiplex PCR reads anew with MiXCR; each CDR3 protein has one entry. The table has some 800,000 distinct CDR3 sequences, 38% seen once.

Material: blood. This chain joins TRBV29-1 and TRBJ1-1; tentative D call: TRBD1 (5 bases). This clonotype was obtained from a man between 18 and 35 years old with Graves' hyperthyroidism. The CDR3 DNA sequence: TGCAGCGTTGAAGATGCAGGGTTGGGCATGAACACTGAAGCTTTCTTT. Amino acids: CSVEDAGLGMNTEAFF.